This T cell receptor (beta chain) was found in a study of early T cells in non-severe SARS-CoV-2 infection. Broader study findings: Lookups in VDJdb leaned toward anti-spike CD8 responses and missed private and CD4 specificities.

TCRdb recomputed calls from the 5' RACE reads with MiXCR, one row per CDR3 protein. This table holds over 80,000 distinct CDR3 sequences, more than 13% found once. The CDR3 spans 12 residues. The V end was cut by 3 bases, the J end by 4 bases, with 6 bases between. The V gene's germline CDR1 is SGHAT and CDR2 FQDESV (reference sequence). About this clonotype: Its specificity is unknown.

The chain links TRBV11-1 to TRBJ1-1; D call uncertain. Sequenced input: whole blood. This receptor was obtained from an adult who was a healthcare worker with PCR-confirmed SARS-CoV-2 infection or an uninfected control (not recorded which). CDR3 in amino acids: CASSFKGTEAFF. CDR3 nucleotides: TGTGCCAGCAGCTTTAAGGGCACTGAAGCTTTCTTT.